Listed here are 29 T cell receptor beta chains from one sample, sequenced in a study of blood T cell repertoires in COVID-19. The table came from immunoSEQ multiplex PCR; TCRdb's copy has only in-frame clones and leaves some out. The profile covers some 140,000 clones, with approximately 77% appearing a single time and about 18% taken by the ten largest. The sequenced sample was peripheral blood. These receptors came from an older man with acute or convalescent COVID-19.

The rearrangement uses TRBV3-1 (or the pseudogene TRBV3-2) and TRBJ2-3, with 14 bases that match TRBD2. CDR1 and CDR2 from the germline V gene are LGHDT and YNNKEL (reference sequence). With V trimmed by 3 bases and J by 5 bases, 1 base remained unmatched. The CDR3 is made up of 15 amino acids. The chain's CDR3 is CASSHGLAGGDTQYF. CDR3 DNA sequence: TGTGCCAGCAGCCACGGACTAGCGGGGGGAGATACGCAGTATTTT.

This clone was seen a few times. J is TRBJ2-5 and V is TRBV3-1 (or the pseudogene TRBV3-2), with 8 positions matching TRBD2. The trim removed 0 bases at V and 2 bases at J, leaving 5 bases unmatched. Germline V gives CDR1 LGHDT, CDR2 YNNKEL (reference sequence). The CDR3 runs to 16 residues. The CDR3 DNA reads TGTGCCAGCAGCCAAGACTGGCCTAGCGGGCAAGAGACCCAGTACTTC. Translating gives CASSQDWPSGQETQYF.

The rearrangement joins TRBV5-6 to TRBJ1-2; no firm D call. The V end lost 1 base, the J end lost 2 bases, and 18 bases lay between the germline ends. This CDR3 is 17 amino acids long. Germline V CDR1 and CDR2: SGHDT, YYEEEE. The CDR3 nucleotides read TGTGCCAGCAGCTTGCTACAGATCTCCTCACTCAACTATGGCTACACCTTC. Translation: CASSLLQISSLNYGYTF.

In its sample, this clone was seen a few times. The rearrangement links TRBV6-5 to TRBJ2-7; 7 bases agree with TRBD1. CDR3 length equals 13 residues. Germline CDR1 reads MNHEY; CDR2 reads SVGAGI. Losses at the gene ends were 6 bases for V and 3 bases for J; bases not matched to a gene: 5. The chain's CDR3 is CASRKGQRYEQYF. CDR3 nucleotides: TGTGCCAGCAGAAAGGGACAGCGCTACGAGCAGTACTTC.

The chain has TRBV5-1 and TRBJ1-5; 7 nucleotides agree with TRBD1. Losses at the gene ends were 4 bases for V and 1 base for J; bases not matched to a gene: 11. The germline CDR1 and CDR2 sequences are SGHRS and YFSETQ. The CDR3 has 17 residues. The CDR3 DNA reads as TGCGCCAGCAGCCAAACTCCTCAACAGGGGAGCAATCAGCCCCAGCATTTT. Translating it yields CASSQTPQQGSNQPQHF.

The J gene is TRBJ1-5, the V gene TRBV7-8, with a possible D match to TRBD1 (6 bases). The CDR3 is 16 amino acids. V shed 1 base and J shed 4 bases, with 14 bases lying between them. Per germline, CDR1 SGHVS and CDR2 FQNEAQ. The CDR3 region has the DNA TGTGCCAGCAGCTTAGGGTTCAGGGGAGGGAATCAGCCCCAGCATTTT. Its translation: CASSLGFRGGNQPQHF.

This clone was observed a handful of times. The V gene is TRBV7-8, the J gene TRBJ2-7, with TRBD1 as a possible D gene (6 bases). The germline V and J ends were trimmed by 5 bases and 7 bases, with 27 bases remaining between them. The CDR3 sequence is 17 residues long. Germline lookup yields CDR1 SGHVS and CDR2 FQNEAQ. The CDR3 sequence: CASSARQSGGALGEQYF. DNA for the CDR3: TGTGCCAGCAGCGCACGACAGAGTGGGGGCGCCCTTGGAGAGCAGTACTTC. Based on the CDR3 plus reference TRBV7-8 and TRBJ2-7, the full variable domain is GAGVSQSPRYKVAKRGQDVALRCDPISGHVSLFWYQQALGQGPEFLTYFQNEAQLDKSGLPSDRFFAERPEGSVSTLKIQRTQQEDSAVYLCASSARQSGGALGEQYFGPGTRLTVT.

This chain connects TRBV7-9 to TRBJ2-1; 11 bases match TRBD1. CDR3 length: 17 residues. Germline CDR1 and CDR2: SEHNR and FQNEAQ (reference sequence). V lost 5 bases, J lost 7 bases, and 13 bases stayed unmatched. The CDR3 protein is CASSGDRGSIRVNEQFF. The CDR3 DNA sequence: TGTGCCAGCAGCGGGGACAGGGGGTCCATACGAGTAAATGAGCAGTTCTTC.

The chain joins TRBV24-1 to TRBJ2-7, with D possibly TRBD2 on 6 matching bases. This CDR3 has 15 residues. Germline V gene data show CDR1 as KGHDR and CDR2 as SFDVKD. Trimming pared 4 bases from V and 2 bases from J, leaving 14 bases between. The CDR3 DNA sequence: TGTGCCACCAGTGACGGCGGGACGGTTGCCTACGAGCAGTACTTC. It translates to CATSDGGTVAYEQYF.

This chain connects TRBV6-2 or TRBV6-3 to TRBJ2-7; 11 positions agree with TRBD1. Germline V gives CDR1 MNHEY, CDR2 SVGEGT. The CDR3 totals 14 residues. V shed 6 bases, J shed 2 bases, and the junction held 3 bases outside the gene matches. CDR3 DNA sequence: TGTGCCAGCAGCTGGGGACAGGGGGCCTACGAGCAGTACTTC. As protein: CASSWGQGAYEQYF.

This chain's CDR3 is CASSQAGNRYNEQFF. The CDR3 DNA is TGTGCCAGCAGCCAAGCAGGGAATCGCTACAATGAGCAGTTCTTC. V gene TRBV3-1 (or the pseudogene TRBV3-2) combines with J gene TRBJ2-1; D might be TRBD1 (5 bases). There are 15 residues in the CDR3. V was cut by 1 base and J by 3 bases, with 10 bases left in between. CDR1 is LGHDT and CDR2 is YNNKEL in the germline V gene (reference sequence).

J is TRBJ1-5 and V is TRBV24-1; 7 bases are a match to TRBD1. V was clipped by 9 bases and J by 4 bases; unmatched bases: 5. Per the germline V gene, CDR1 is KGHDR and CDR2 is SFDVKD. This CDR3 is 13 amino acids long. CDR3 sequence: CATSGGPNQPQHF. CDR3 nucleotides: TGTGCCACCTCAGGGGGTCCGAATCAGCCCCAGCATTTT.

This chain joins TRBV7-2 and TRBJ2-2; TRBD2 matches 8 bases. The CDR3 runs 17 residues. Losses at the gene ends were 1 base for V and 0 bases for J; bases not matched to a gene: 4. Germline V gene lookup returns CDR1 SGHTA and CDR2 FQGNSA. The CDR3 bases are TGTGCCAGCAGCTTAGGGTTGCGGGGGGCGAACACCGGGGAGCTGTTTTTT. Protein: CASSLGLRGANTGELFF.

This clone was observed a single time. Other DNA sequences of this sample code for an identical CDR3. The chain is built from TRBV6-5 and TRBJ1-2; D is perhaps TRBD1 (5 bases). Trimming stripped 6 bases from V and 3 bases from J, with 11 bases between. The germline gives CDR1 MNHEY, CDR2 SVGAGI. The CDR3 has 13 amino acids. DNA of the CDR3: TGTGCCAGCAGACCCGGACAAGACTATGGCTACACCTTC. This sequence encodes CASRPGQDYGYTF.

The chain links TRBV2 to TRBJ2-7; D not resolved. CDR1 and CDR2 (germline): SNHLY, FYNNEI. This CDR3 has 11 amino acids. V was pared by 8 bases and J by 8 bases, with 13 bases between. Here the CDR3 DNA reads TGTGCCAGCGGAGAAGGTGGGCAGCAGTACTTC. Protein: CASGEGGQQYF.

This clone has a count of ten or more. The chain is built from TRBV3-1 (or the pseudogene TRBV3-2) and TRBJ2-5; D perhaps matches TRBD1 (5 bases). V lost 1 base and J 0 bases, leaving 9 bases between the germline ends. The CDR3 totals 15 residues. Germline lookup yields CDR1 LGHDT and CDR2 YNNKEL (reference sequence). Here the CDR3 DNA reads TGTGCCAGCAGCCAAGTGGGGCAGTACCAAGAGACCCAGTACTTC. This gives the protein CASSQVGQYQETQYF.

This chain links TRBV2 with TRBJ1-5; 7 bases fit TRBD1. The J segment lost 0 bases and the V segment lost 7 bases, leaving 6 bases of the junction unmatched. Germline CDR1 and CDR2: SNHLY and FYNNEI. The CDR3 covers 15 residues. The CDR3: CASKWGQYSNQPQHF. The CDR3 nucleotides read TGTGCCAGCAAATGGGGACAGTATAGCAATCAGCCCCAGCATTTT.

This chain uses TRBV7-2 with TRBJ2-5, with D maybe TRBD2 (6 bases). The V gene's germline CDR1 is SGHTA and CDR2 FQGNSA. V lost 7 bases, J lost 4 bases, and 16 bases lay in between. This CDR3 spans 14 amino acids. The CDR3 DNA follows: TGTGCCAGCACTCCAGGGAGGTATCGAGAGACCCAGTACTTC. This gives the protein CASTPGRYRETQYF. Drawing the rest from reference TRBV7-2 and TRBJ2-5, the complete variable domain is GAGVSQSPSNKVTEKGKDVELRCDPISGHTALYWYRQSLGQGLEFLIYFQGNSAPDKSGLPSDRFSAERTGGSVSTLTIQRTQQEDSAVYLCASTPGRYRETQYFGPGTRLLVL.

The chain links TRBV5-1 to TRBJ1-4; 7 positions match TRBD1. The V gene's germline CDR1 is SGHRS and CDR2 YFSETQ. The CDR3 has 14 residues. With V trimmed by 3 bases and J by 7 bases, 6 bases remained unmatched. The CDR3 DNA follows: TGCGCCAGCAGCTCGGGACAGTGGAGTGAAAAACTGTTTTTT. Protein product: CASSSGQWSEKLFF.

The chain couples TRBV7-8 to TRBJ1-2; no clear D. Trimming stripped 2 bases from V and 4 bases from J, with 8 bases between. The CDR3 has 13 residues. Looked up from germline, CDR1 is SGHVS and CDR2 is FQNEAQ. The CDR3 DNA follows: TGTGCCAGCAGCTTATTGAGCGCCTATGGCTACACCTTC. This codes for CASSLLSAYGYTF.

The J gene is TRBJ1-2, the V gene TRBV6-5; D remains ambiguous. Germline CDR1 reads MNHEY; CDR2 reads SVGAGI. CDR3 length: 14 residues. The V end lost 5 bases, the J end lost 5 bases, and 15 bases lay between the germline ends. The CDR3 region has the DNA TGTGCCAGCAGTCCAACCGGAGGGCTATATGGCTACACCTTC. Protein product: CASSPTGGLYGYTF.

As DNA, the CDR3 is TGTGCCTGGAGTGTACTTAGGACAGCCCTCATCCACGAGCAGTACTTC. Translation gives CAWSVLRTALIHEQYF. This chain uses TRBV30 with TRBJ2-7; D is perhaps TRBD1 (6 bases). This CDR3 is 16 amino acids long. Germline CDR1 is GTSNPN and CDR2 is SVGIG (reference sequence). V gave up 0 bases and J gave up 5 bases, with 20 bases separating them.

In its sample, this clone was seen a few times. The gene calls are TRBV11-2 and TRBJ1-6, with TRBD1 identical over 9 bases. The CDR3 totals 15 residues. Germline V CDR1 and CDR2: SGHAT, FQNNGV. Losses at the gene ends were 6 bases for V and 6 bases for J; bases not matched to a gene: 6. CDR3 amino acids: CASRYSGQGNSPLHF. DNA for the CDR3: TGTGCCAGCAGATATTCGGGACAGGGTAATTCACCCCTCCACTTT.

This rearrangement joins TRBV29-1 to TRBJ2-5; 7 nucleotides align to TRBD2. Trimming cost V 4 bases and J 5 bases; bases outside gene matches: 7. Germline V gene data show CDR1 as SQVTM and CDR2 as ANQGSEA. The CDR3 sequence is 13 residues long. CDR3 in amino acids: CSVGQLGGETQYF. For the CDR3, the DNA is TGCAGCGTTGGACAGTTGGGGGGGGAGACCCAGTACTTC.

Worth noting for this clone: A read error may explain this, as a much larger clone is one base away. This sequence joins TRBV9 and TRBJ2-3, with TRBD2 matching over 9 bases. J gave up 0 bases and V 2 bases, and 1 base lay outside the gene matches. CDR1 SGDLS and CDR2 YYNGEE come from the germline V gene. CDR3 length equals 15 residues. CDR3 in amino acids: CASSVSGGSTDTQYF. The DNA of the CDR3 is TGTGCCAGCAGCGTTAGCGGGGGAAGCACAGATACGCAGTATTTT. Drawing the rest from reference TRBV9 and TRBJ2-3, the complete variable domain is DSGVTQTPKHLITATGQRVTLRCSPRSGDLSVYWYQQSLDQGLQFLIQYYNGEERAKGNILERFSAQQFPDLHSELNLSSLELGDSALYFCASSVSGGSTDTQYFGPGTRLTVL.

The chain has TRBV7-9 and TRBJ2-3; the match to TRBD2 covers 10 bases. This CDR3 has 16 residues. CDR1 and CDR2 from the germline V gene are SEHNR and FQNEAQ (reference sequence). V dropped 5 bases and J dropped 0; count of bases not matched to a gene: 5. The chain's CDR3 is CASSPLLAGSTDTQYF. The CDR3 DNA sequence: TGTGCCAGCAGCCCCTTACTAGCGGGGAGCACAGATACGCAGTATTTT.

The chain has TRBV5-1 and TRBJ1-2; D is uncertain. V was trimmed by 1 base and J by 8 bases, leaving 12 bases between them. Germline CDR1 reads SGHRS; CDR2 reads YFSETQ. This CDR3 is 13 amino acids long. CDR3 sequence (DNA): TGCGCCAGCAGCTTGTTGGGGAGTAGAGGCTACACCTTC. Amino acid sequence: CASSLLGSRGYTF.

In this sample, this clone turned up a few times. This chain links TRBV7-9 with TRBJ2-3, with D perhaps matching TRBD1 (6 bases). Germline values: CDR1 SEHNR, CDR2 FQNEAQ (reference sequence). V shed 5 bases and J shed 1 base, with 10 bases lying between them. The CDR3 sequence is 14 residues long. The CDR3 spells CASSPTGGTDTQYF. Written as DNA, the CDR3 is TGTGCCAGCAGCCCGACAGGAGGCACAGATACGCAGTATTTT.

This clone has only one observation. This chain joins TRBV7-2 and TRBJ2-5; maybe TRBD1 (6 bases). The length of the CDR3 is 14 residues. Germline V gene lookup returns CDR1 SGHTA and CDR2 FQGNSA. The V end lost 5 bases, the J end lost 5 bases, and 15 bases lay between the germline ends. In DNA form, the CDR3 reads TGTGCCAGCAGCCCGCAGGACAGAGGGGAGACCCAGTACTTC. It codes for CASSPQDRGETQYF.